This is a list of T cell receptor beta chains from one sample in a study of technical replicates of blood from several donors. Sequencing was performed with immunoSEQ multiplex PCR; in TCRdb, only in-frame clones are kept and a portion is missing. This repertoire shows about 44,000 clones, around 96% found once; its top ten account for 0.37%. The sample taken for sequencing was T cells isolated from PBMCs. The receptors shown here come from a human donor in good health. CDR3s include the opening cysteine and the closing phenylalanine or tryptophan. Each record gives: V gene, clone size, D gene, J gene, CDR3 DNA, CDR3 protein. D genes are given only for firm matches. Some rows mark clone size as missing; the rest say once, few, many or name a class of expanded clone.

V: TRBV21-1
size: .
D: .
J: TRBJ2-7
DNA: TGTGCCAGCACCTTGGACAGGGGTCCCTCCTACGAGCAGTACTTC
CDR3: CASTLDRGPSYEQYF

V: TRBV2
size: once
D: .
J: TRBJ2-7
DNA: TGTGCCAGCAGTGAAATGGTGGGAGGAGTCTACGAGCAGTACTTC
CDR3: CASSEMVGGVYEQYF

V: TRBV2
size: .
D: .
J: TRBJ1-5
DNA: TGTGCCAGCAGGTTCGACAGCCCATATCAGCCCCAGCATTTT
CDR3: CASRFDSPYQPQHF

V: TRBV28
size: .
D: TRBD2
J: TRBJ2-3
DNA: TGTGCCAGCAGAAGACTAGCGCGAGATACGCAGTATTTT
CDR3: CASRRLARDTQYF

V: TRBV25-1
size: .
D: .
J: TRBJ1-3
DNA: TGTGCCAGCAGTGACACTTATGGAAACACCATATATTTT
CDR3: CASSDTYGNTIYF

V: TRBV19
size: .
D: .
J: TRBJ1-2
DNA: TGTGCCAGTAGTAGGCGGGACGGATACGACTATGGCTACACCTTC
CDR3: CASSRRDGYDYGYTF

V: TRBV6-5
size: .
D: .
J: TRBJ2-7
DNA: TGTGCCAGCAGTTACCTAGACAGGTACTACGAGCAGTACTTC
CDR3: CASSYLDRYYEQYF

V: TRBV4-1
size: .
D: .
J: TRBJ2-1
DNA: TGCGCCAGCAGCCAATTTTATCCCCCTAGCAACAACTACAATGAGCAGTTCTTC
CDR3: CASSQFYPPSNNYNEQFF

V: TRBV2
size: few
D: TRBD2
J: TRBJ2-2
DNA: TGTGCCAGCAGCGGACTAGCGGAGAACACCGGGGAGCTGTTTTTT
CDR3: CASSGLAENTGELFF

V: TRBV30
size: .
D: TRBD2
J: TRBJ2-3
DNA: TGTGCCTGGAGTGACATACTAGCGGGAGGAGGGGGAGATACGCAGTATTTT
CDR3: CAWSDILAGGGGDTQYF

V: TRBV10-3
size: .
D: .
J: TRBJ1-1
DNA: TGTGCCATCAGTGAGTCGAATGGAGGCAGGGGAGAAACTGAAGCTTTCTTT
CDR3: CAISESNGGRGETEAFF

V: TRBV30
size: .
D: .
J: TRBJ1-1
DNA: TGTGCCTGGAGTTCAGAAGACATGAACACTGAAGCTTTCTTT
CDR3: CAWSSEDMNTEAFF

V: TRBV30
size: few
D: .
J: TRBJ2-7
DNA: TGTGCCTGTGGTCAGGGGTACGAGCAGTACTTC
CDR3: CACGQGYEQYF

V: TRBV19
size: .
D: .
J: TRBJ1-5
DNA: TGTGCCAGTACGGGGAGTGGTGGACAGCCCCAGCATTTT
CDR3: CASTGSGGQPQHF

V: TRBV13
size: once
D: .
J: TRBJ2-3
DNA: TGTGCCAGCAGCTACCCCGGGAGCACAGATACGCAGTATTTT
CDR3: CASSYPGSTDTQYF

V: TRBV7-2
size: .
D: TRBD1
J: TRBJ2-7
DNA: TGTGCCAGCAGCCCGACAGGGGGATCCTACGAGCAGTACTTC
CDR3: CASSPTGGSYEQYF